Listed below are T cell receptor beta chains from one sample, sequenced in a study of tumour-infiltrating T cells in Burkitt lymphoma. Clones were read by immunoSEQ multiplex PCR, and TCRdb kept only the in-frame ones, dropping some. Here the sample spans about 14,000 clones, approximately 85% being singletons. Input material: tumor tissue. The receptors were sampled from a human donor with diffuse large B-cell lymphoma. Both conserved end residues are part of each CDR3. A D gene is named only where the DNA matches it firmly. Clone size is not always given. Where it is, it says once, few, many or a class for expanded clones.

cdr3_nt	cdr3_aa	v_call	j_call	d_call	clone_size
TGTGCCAGCAGCTTGGATACCGGGGAGCTGTTTTTT	CASSLDTGELFF	TRBV11-2	TRBJ2-2	-	-
TGTGCCAGCAGCCCCAAAGGCAGGCCGAGCTCCTATAATTCACCCCTCCACTTT	CASSPKGRPSSYNSPLHF	TRBV7-6	TRBJ1-6	-	-
TGTGCCAGCAGCCCAACGACAGTCTACTACGAGCAGTACTTC	CASSPTTVYYEQYF	TRBV6-5	TRBJ2-7	-	-
TGCAGCGTTGTAAAGGTCGACTATGGCTACACCTTC	CSVVKVDYGYTF	TRBV29-1	TRBJ1-2	-	-
TGTGCTAGTGGTTTGGATAGGTTAGTGGGGGGCTTTCAGCCCCAGCATTTT	CASGLDRLVGGFQPQHF	TRBV12-5	TRBJ1-5	-	-
TGTGCCAGCAGTTTATCCCCCCAGGGTACTGAAGCTTTCTTT	CASSLSPQGTEAFF	TRBV27	TRBJ1-1	-	-
TGTGCCAGCAGTTTCGGGGCGGGCGGCTACACCTTC	CASSFGAGGYTF	TRBV28	TRBJ1-2	-	once
TGTGCCAGCAGCTTTGGACAGGGGAGTTTCTACGAGCAGTACTTC	CASSFGQGSFYEQYF	TRBV7-2	TRBJ2-7	TRBD1	-
TGTGCCAGCAGCTTAGAAGGGCAGCCCCAAGAGACCCAGTACTTC	CASSLEGQPQETQYF	TRBV11-3	TRBJ2-5	-	few
TGTGCCATCAGGTTACAGGGGACGGAAGGCTACACCTTC	CAIRLQGTEGYTF	TRBV10-3	TRBJ1-2	TRBD1	-
TGTGCCAGCTCACCACGGAGCAATCAGCCCCAGCATTTT	CASSPRSNQPQHF	TRBV18	TRBJ1-5	-	-
TGTGCCATCAGTGAGTGGGCTAGCGGGGGCTCCTACGAGCAGTACTTC	CAISEWASGGSYEQYF	TRBV10-3	TRBJ2-7	TRBD2	-
TGTGCCAGCAGACATAACGCGGAGACCCAGTACTTC	CASRHNAETQYF	TRBV6-9	TRBJ2-5	-	-
TGCGCCAGCAGCCAAGTGGCGGGGAGGGACTACGAGCAGTACTTC	CASSQVAGRDYEQYF	TRBV4-1	TRBJ2-7	TRBD2	-
TGTGCCAGCAGTTTATCGCTGGTTGATACGCAGTATTTT	CASSLSLVDTQYF	TRBV27	TRBJ2-3	-	medium-sized
TGCAGCGGGGGGGGACAGGGCTATGGCTACACCTTC	CSGGGQGYGYTF	TRBV29-1	TRBJ1-2	TRBD1	-
TGTGCCAGCATATTCAGAGCTCAGAACACTGAAGCTTTCTTT	CASIFRAQNTEAFF	TRBV6-6	TRBJ1-1	-	-
TGCGCCAGCACCTTCTCCTCCGGGGGAGCTGAAGCTTTCTTT	CASTFSSGGAEAFF	TRBV4-3	TRBJ1-1	-	-
TGTGCCAGCAGCCACCCATACAGGGAACCAGATACGCAGTATTTT	CASSHPYREPDTQYF	TRBV7-9	TRBJ2-3	-	-
TGTGCCAGTAGTATAGAGGTCCATTCCTACGAGCAGTACTTC	CASSIEVHSYEQYF	TRBV19	TRBJ2-7	-	-
TGTGCCAGTATGGGACTAGAAAGGCCATATTTT	CASMGLERPYF	TRBV19	TRBJ2-3	TRBD2	few
TGTGCCAGTAGTATCGCAGACACCGGGGAGCTGTTTTTT	CASSIADTGELFF	TRBV19	TRBJ2-2	-	-
TGTGCCAGCTCACCGCCTTCACAGGGCTCGAACACTGAAGCTTTCTTT	CASSPPSQGSNTEAFF	TRBV18	TRBJ1-1	-	-
TGTGCCAGCAGCGTCCGGACTAGCGGGGAGGAGACCCAGTACTTC	CASSVRTSGEETQYF	TRBV7-2	TRBJ2-5	TRBD2	-
TGTGCCAGCAGCCAAGACACAGGGAGCTACGAGCAGTACTTC	CASSQDTGSYEQYF	TRBV4-2	TRBJ2-7	-	-
TGTGCTAGTGGTTTGGAAGAATATAGCAATCAGCCCCAGCATTTT	CASGLEEYSNQPQHF	TRBV12-5	TRBJ1-5	-	-
TGCGCCAGCAGCTTAGGACAGAGCTATAATTCACCCCTCCACTTT	CASSLGQSYNSPLHF	TRBV5-1	TRBJ1-6	-	-
TGTGCCAGCAGCGTAGGCGTTAGCGGGGGACTTCAAGAGACCCAGTACTTC	CASSVGVSGGLQETQYF	TRBV9	TRBJ2-5	TRBD2	once
TGTGCCAGCAGGCTTGAAACCTCTGGGGCCAACGTCCTGACTTTC	CASRLETSGANVLTF	TRBV2	TRBJ2-6	-	-
TGTGCCAGCAGCGTAGCTGGGGATACGCAGTATTTT	CASSVAGDTQYF	TRBV9	TRBJ2-3	-	-
TGTGCCAGCAGTTTCGGTATCGGGACAGGAGGAGAAAAACTGTTTTTT	CASSFGIGTGGEKLFF	TRBV5-6	TRBJ1-4	TRBD1	-
TGTGCCAGTAGTCTAGCGGGGGGTTACAATGAGCAGTTCTTC	CASSLAGGYNEQFF	TRBV19	TRBJ2-1	TRBD2	-
TGTGCCAGCAGCCAAGAGAGGGGCAGCGACAATGAGCAGTTCTTC	CASSQERGSDNEQFF	TRBV4-2	TRBJ2-1	-	-
TGTGCCACCAGCCTGGGACAGAACCTGGGTCAGCCCCAGCATTTT	CATSLGQNLGQPQHF	TRBV15	TRBJ1-5	TRBD1	-
TGTGCCAGCAAATCCAGTGGCACTGAAGCTTTCTTT	CASKSSGTEAFF	TRBV2	TRBJ1-1	-	-
TGTGCCAGCAGCTTCAGGGGTTACAATGAGCAGTTCTTC	CASSFRGYNEQFF	TRBV5-6	TRBJ2-1	-	-
TGTGCCAGCAGTTCCTCTAGCGGGCCCTCCTACGAGCAGTACTTC	CASSSSSGPSYEQYF	TRBV6-5	TRBJ2-7	TRBD2	-
TGTGCCAGCAGCGTTGGAGGAAGCTCTGGAAACACCATATATTTT	CASSVGGSSGNTIYF	TRBV6-5	TRBJ1-3	-	-
TGTGCCAGCAGTTGGGAAGGGGCAAGCTCCTACAATGAGCAGTTCTTC	CASSWEGASSYNEQFF	TRBV6-5	TRBJ2-1	-	-
TGTGCCAGCAGCCCGGACATGGGGAATCAGCCCCAGCATTTT	CASSPDMGNQPQHF	TRBV7-2	TRBJ1-5	-	-
TGTGCCAGTAGTATAGACGGAAGCTCCTACAATGAGCAGTTCTTC	CASSIDGSSYNEQFF	TRBV19	TRBJ2-1	-	-
TGTGCCAGCAGACAATTGCTCTCCTACAATGAGCAGTTCTTC	CASRQLLSYNEQFF	TRBV27	TRBJ2-1	-	few